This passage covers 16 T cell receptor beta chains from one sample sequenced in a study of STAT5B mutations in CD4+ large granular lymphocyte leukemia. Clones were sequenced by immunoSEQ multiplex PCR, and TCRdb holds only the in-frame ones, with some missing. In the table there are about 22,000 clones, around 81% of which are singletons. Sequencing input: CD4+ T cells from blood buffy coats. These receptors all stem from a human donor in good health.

In DNA form, the CDR3 reads TGTGCCAGCAGCTCCGGGACTAGTGTTAAGGAGCAGTTCTTC. Encoded protein: CASSSGTSVKEQFF. The chain carries TRBV7-9 and TRBJ2-1; TRBD2 agrees at 8 bases. The CDR3 totals 14 residues. Germline loops: CDR1 SEHNR, CDR2 FQNEAQ (reference sequence). With 4 bases clipped from V and 10 bases from J, the junction kept 9 bases outside the gene matches.

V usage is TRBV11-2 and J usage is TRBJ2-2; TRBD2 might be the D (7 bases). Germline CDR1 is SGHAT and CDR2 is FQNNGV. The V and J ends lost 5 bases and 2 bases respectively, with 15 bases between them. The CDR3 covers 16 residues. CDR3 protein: CASSPLGGHNTGELFF. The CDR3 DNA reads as TGTGCCAGCAGCCCACTGGGGGGGCATAACACCGGGGAGCTGTTTTTT.

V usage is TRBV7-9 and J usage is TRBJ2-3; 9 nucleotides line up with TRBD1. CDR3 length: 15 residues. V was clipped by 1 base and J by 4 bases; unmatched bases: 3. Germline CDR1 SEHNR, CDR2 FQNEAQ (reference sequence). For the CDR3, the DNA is TGTGCCAGCAGCTTAGGGACAGGGGTAGCAGATACGCAGTATTTT. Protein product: CASSLGTGVADTQYF.

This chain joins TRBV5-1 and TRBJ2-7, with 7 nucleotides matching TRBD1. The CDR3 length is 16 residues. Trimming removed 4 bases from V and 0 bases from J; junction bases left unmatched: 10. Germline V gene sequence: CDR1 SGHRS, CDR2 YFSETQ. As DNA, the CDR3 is TGCGCCAGCAGCCGAGGGACAGCCTTGGGCTCCTACGAGCAGTACTTC. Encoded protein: CASSRGTALGSYEQYF.

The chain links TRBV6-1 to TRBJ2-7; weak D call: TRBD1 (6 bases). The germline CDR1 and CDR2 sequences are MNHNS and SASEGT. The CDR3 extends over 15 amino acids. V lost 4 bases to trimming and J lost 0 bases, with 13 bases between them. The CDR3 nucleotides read TGTGCCAGCAGTGGCAGGGGTCGCCTCTCCTACGAGCAGTACTTC. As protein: CASSGRGRLSYEQYF.

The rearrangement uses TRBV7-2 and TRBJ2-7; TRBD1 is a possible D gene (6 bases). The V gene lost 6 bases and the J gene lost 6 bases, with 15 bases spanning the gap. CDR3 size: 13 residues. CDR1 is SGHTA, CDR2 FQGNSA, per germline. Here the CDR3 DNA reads TGTGCCAGCAGGCGACAGGTTTCGGGCGAGCAGTACTTC. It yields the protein CASRRQVSGEQYF.

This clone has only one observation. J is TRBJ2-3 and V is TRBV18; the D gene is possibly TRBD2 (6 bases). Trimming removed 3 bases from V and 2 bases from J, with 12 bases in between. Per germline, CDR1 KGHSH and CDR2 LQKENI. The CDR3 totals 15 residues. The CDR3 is CASSPPAGYTDTQYF. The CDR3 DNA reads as TGTGCCAGCTCACCGCCGGCGGGATACACAGATACGCAGTATTTT.

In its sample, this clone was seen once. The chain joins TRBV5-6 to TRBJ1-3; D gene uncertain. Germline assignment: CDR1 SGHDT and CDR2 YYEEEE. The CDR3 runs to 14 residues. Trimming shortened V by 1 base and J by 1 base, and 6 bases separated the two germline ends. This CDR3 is CASSLIQSGNTIYF. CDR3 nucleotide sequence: TGTGCCAGCAGCTTGATACAGTCTGGAAACACCATATATTTT.

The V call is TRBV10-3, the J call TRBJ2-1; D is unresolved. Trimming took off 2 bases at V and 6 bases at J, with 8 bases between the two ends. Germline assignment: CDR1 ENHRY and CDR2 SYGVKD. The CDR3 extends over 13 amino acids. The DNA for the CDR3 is TGTGCCATCAGTGAGAGGCCCACCAATGAGCAGTTCTTC. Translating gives CAISERPTNEQFF.

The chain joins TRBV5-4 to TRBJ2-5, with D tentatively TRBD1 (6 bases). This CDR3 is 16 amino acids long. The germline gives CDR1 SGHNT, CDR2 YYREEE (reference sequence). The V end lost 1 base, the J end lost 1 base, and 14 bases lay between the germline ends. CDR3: CASSLTGTSPQETQYF. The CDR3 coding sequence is TGTGCCAGCAGCTTGACTGGGACATCCCCCCAAGAGACCCAGTACTTC.

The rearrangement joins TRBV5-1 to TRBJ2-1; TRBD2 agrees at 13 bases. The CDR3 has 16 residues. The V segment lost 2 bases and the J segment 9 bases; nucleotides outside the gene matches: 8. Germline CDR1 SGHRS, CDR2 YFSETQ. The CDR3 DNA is TGCGCCAGCAGCTTTACTAGCGGGGGGGCGGGGCTTGAGCAGTTCTTC. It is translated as CASSFTSGGAGLEQFF.

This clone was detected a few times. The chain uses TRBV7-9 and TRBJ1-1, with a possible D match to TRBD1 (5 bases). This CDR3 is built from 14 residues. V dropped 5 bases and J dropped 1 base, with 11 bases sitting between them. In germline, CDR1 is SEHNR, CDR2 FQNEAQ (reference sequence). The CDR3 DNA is TGTGCCAGCAGCCGGGACCTAAAGAACACTGAAGCTTTCTTT. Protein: CASSRDLKNTEAFF.

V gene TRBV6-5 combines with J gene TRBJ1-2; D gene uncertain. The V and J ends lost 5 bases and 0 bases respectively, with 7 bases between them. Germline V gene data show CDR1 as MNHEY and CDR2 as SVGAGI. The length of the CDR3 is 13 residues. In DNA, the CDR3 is TGTGCCAGCAGTGAATTAGCTAACTATGGCTACACCTTC. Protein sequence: CASSELANYGYTF.

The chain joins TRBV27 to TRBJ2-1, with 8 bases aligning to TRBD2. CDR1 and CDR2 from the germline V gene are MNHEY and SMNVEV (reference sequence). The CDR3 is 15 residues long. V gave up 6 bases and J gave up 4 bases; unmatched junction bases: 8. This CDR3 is CASSRSGTPYNEQFF. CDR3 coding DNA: TGTGCCAGCAGCCGTAGCGGGACCCCTTACAATGAGCAGTTCTTC.

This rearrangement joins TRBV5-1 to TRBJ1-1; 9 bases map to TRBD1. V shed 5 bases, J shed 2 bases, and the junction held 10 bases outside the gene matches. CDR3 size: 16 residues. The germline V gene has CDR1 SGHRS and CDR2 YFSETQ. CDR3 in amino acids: CASSTFPGQGNTEAFF. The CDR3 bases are TGCGCCAGCAGTACTTTCCCGGGACAGGGAAACACTGAAGCTTTCTTT.

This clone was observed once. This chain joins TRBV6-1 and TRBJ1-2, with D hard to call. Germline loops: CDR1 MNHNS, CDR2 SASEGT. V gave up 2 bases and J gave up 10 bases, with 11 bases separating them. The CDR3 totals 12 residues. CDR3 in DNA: TGTGCCAGCAGTGAAAATGGGAGAGTCTACACCTTC. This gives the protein CASSENGRVYTF.